The clone carrying this T cell receptor beta chain turned up a few times. The antigen is unknown. The data belong to a study of cytomegalovirus exposure and HLA in healthy donors. About the research overall: A subsequent analysis reported that the roughly 120 validation repertoires were produced on the same platform that had also been used for the roughly 710 first-cohort repertoires.

Whole-study results and caveats: Subsequent analysis showed first-cohort TCR clusters tending to co-occur in approximately 120 validation repertoires.

The data were produced by immunoSEQ multiplex PCR, yet TCRdb's version contains in-frame clones alone and is incomplete. The sample yields approximately 260,000 clones, approximately 83% seen once. Sequenced material: PBMCs. This clonotype was sampled from a woman aged 25-40 years in good health and CMV-seropositive.

This CDR3 is CASQGGGNYGYTF. CDR3 nucleotide sequence: TGTGCCTCCCAGGGCGGGGGTAACTATGGCTACACCTTC. The chain has TRBV2 and TRBJ1-2; a weak D match, TRBD1 (5 bases). The CDR3 covers 13 residues. The germline gives CDR1 SNHLY, CDR2 FYNNEI. V was pared by 11 bases and J by 1 base, with 14 bases between.